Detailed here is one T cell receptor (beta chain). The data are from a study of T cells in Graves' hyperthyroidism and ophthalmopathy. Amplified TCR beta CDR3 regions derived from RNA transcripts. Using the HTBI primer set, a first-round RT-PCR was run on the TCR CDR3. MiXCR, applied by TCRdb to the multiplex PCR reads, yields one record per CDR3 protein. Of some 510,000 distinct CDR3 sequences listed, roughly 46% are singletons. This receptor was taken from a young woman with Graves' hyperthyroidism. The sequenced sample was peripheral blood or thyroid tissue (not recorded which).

CDR3 DNA: TGTGCCACCAGTGGCCTAGCGGGAGGGCCGGAAGAGCAGTACTTC. Translation: CATSGLAGGPEEQYF. J is TRBJ2-7 and V is TRBV24-1; TRBD2 aligns across 12 bases. J was trimmed by 7 bases and V by 5 bases; bases with no gene match: 8. The germline CDR1 and CDR2 sequences are KGHDR and SFDVKD. The CDR3 contains 15 residues.